The clone carrying this T cell receptor (beta chain) is a singleton in its sample. Antigen unknown. The data were produced by immunoSEQ multiplex PCR, yet TCRdb's version contains in-frame clones alone and is incomplete. This sample yields about 41,000 clones, of which 95% are seen a single time; roughly 0.58% belongs to the top ten. These data originate in a study of graft-versus-host responses after intestinal transplantation. CDR3 length: 10 residues. Trimming pared 8 bases from V and 2 bases from J, leaving 3 bases between. Germline CDR1 reads ENHRY; CDR2 reads SYGVKD. The receptor was derived from a human donor who was the organ donor for an intestinal transplant. The chain has TRBV10-3 and TRBJ1-1; D unclear. The specimen was unstimulated CD8+ T cells sorted from spleen or lymph node cells, collected before transplant. The chain's CDR3 is CAILNTEAFF. The CDR3 nucleotides read TGTGCCATCCTAAACACTGAAGCTTTCTTT.